This T cell receptor (beta chain) was found in a study of blood T cell repertoires in COVID-19. Study background: There were acute and convalescent COVID-19 samples, and they came from the United States, Italy and Spain. T cells, B-cell-depleted T cells, or PBMCs provided the cDNA or gDNA that served as material.

This CDR3 comprises 14 residues. Trimming pared 4 bases from V and 5 bases from J, leaving 14 bases between. Per germline, CDR1 LGHNA and CDR2 YNFKEQ. Source study methods: How many nucleated cells were present was estimated from reference gene primer amplification. Libraries were prepared by immunoSEQ multiplex PCR; TCRdb keeps only in-frame clonotypes and omits some of them. The V and J calls and clone size come from that table; D and trimming were worked out from the DNA. The top ten hold 6.5% of the sample, which has around 180,000 clones, about four fifths seen once. This sequence was found in a man between 65 and 85 years old with active or convalescent COVID-19. The chain joins TRBV4-2 to TRBJ1-1; D is unresolved. Sequences were obtained from peripheral blood. The CDR3 here is CASSLTGRSTEAFF. The CDR3 DNA sequence: TGTGCCAGCAGCCTCACGGGAAGAAGTACTGAAGCTTTCTTT.